This T cell receptor beta chain was identified in a study of CD4 T cell repertoires in COVID-19. Study outcomes and limitations: SARS-CoV and/or HKU1 spike cultures shared between roughly 7 and 26% of SARS-CoV-2 clonotypes. Sharing of several most expanded SARS-CoV-2-reactive clonotypes across memory subsets suggested intraclonal diversification.

The V gene lost 1 base and the J gene lost 2 bases, with 5 bases spanning the gap. CDR3 length: 13 residues. Germline V lookup: CDR1 LNHNV, CDR2 YYDKDF (reference sequence). Some clones are missing from TCRdb's copy, which holds only in-frame ones; the method was immunoSEQ multiplex PCR. Here the sample spans approximately 75,000 clones, 83% being singletons. On this clone: The antigen is not known.

The memory T cells were sequenced right after ex vivo isolation, without culture. The V call is TRBV15, the J call TRBJ2-5; D is uncertain. Sequencing was performed on CD4+ T cells from peripheral blood, taken after recovery from COVID-19. The TCR sequence derives from a human donor who had COVID-19. The CDR3 protein is CATSRGQQETQYF. CDR3 coding DNA: TGTGCCACCAGCAGAGGCCAGCAAGAGACCCAGTACTTC.